This T cell receptor (beta chain) is from a study of CD8+CD57+ T cells in acquired aplastic anemia. In this sample, this clonotype turned up many times. Template material for TCR beta VDJ and CDR3 profiling consisted of genomic DNA. MiXCR, run by TCRdb on the reads, gives a single entry per CDR3 protein. Of hundreds of thousands of distinct CDR3 sequences listed, under 40% are singletons. In patients chosen for sequencing, flow cytometry had shown CD8+CD57+ cell expansion. This CDR3 region has 15 residues. J lost 1 base, V lost 10 bases, and 9 bases had no gene match. Germline V lookup: CDR1 LNHDA, CDR2 SQIVND (reference sequence).

The specimen sequenced was sorted CD4+, CD8+, or CD8+CD57+ T cells (not recorded which) from PBMCs. This sequence joins TRBV19 and TRBJ1-5; 8 positions match TRBD1. The receptor's source is a human donor with aplastic anemia. The CDR3 DNA sequence: TGTGCCACCGCAGGGGGCGCGGGCAGCAATCAGCCCCAGCATTTT. Residues: CATAGGAGSNQPQHF.